This T cell receptor beta chain was recovered during a study of Graves' ophthalmopathy and Graves' hyperthyroidism. Overall study: Peripheral blood (taken before any treatment) was collected at initial diagnosis.

PBMCs originated in roughly 11 ml of fresh peripheral blood. Beta-chain TCR CDR3 regions were amplified from RNA transcripts. Second-round multiplex PCR came after first-round RT-PCR with HTBI primers. MiXCR, run by TCRdb on the multiplex PCR reads, gives a single entry per CDR3 protein. The repertoire holds over 500,000 distinct CDR3 sequences, with about 24% as singletons. Whole-study findings and limits: The model's ophthalmopathy progression predictions had just under 71% sensitivity and approximately 72% specificity.

Germline lookup yields CDR1 MNHNS and CDR2 SASEGT. V was cut by 6 bases and J by 7 bases, with 15 bases left in between. CDR3 length: 13 residues. Turning to this clonotype: Its matching antigen is unknown.

The sample consisted of peripheral blood. This sequence was found in a woman between 18 and 29 years old with stable Graves' hyperthyroidism. Some clones in this sample may be carry-over from other donors' samples. J is TRBJ1-2 and V is TRBV6-1; D is perhaps TRBD1 (5 bases). CDR3 residues: CASRDGTSGGYTF. The CDR3 DNA reads as TGTGCCAGCAGAGACGGGACGTCCGGTGGCTACACCTTC.